This T cell receptor (beta chain) was identified during a study of blood T cell repertoires in COVID-19. V was trimmed by 2 bases and J by 0 bases, leaving 11 bases between them. There are 15 residues in the CDR3. Germline lookup yields CDR1 MNHEY and CDR2 SMNVEV (reference sequence). The data were produced by immunoSEQ multiplex PCR, yet TCRdb's version contains in-frame clones alone and is incomplete. The sample includes 390,000 or so clones, more than 75% of them seen just once. This sequence joins TRBV27 and TRBJ2-7, with D possibly being TRBD1 (5 bases). This clonotype was obtained from a woman in her 50s who had recovered from COVID-19. Material: PBMCs or T cells enriched from blood (not recorded which). CDR3 in DNA: TGTGCCAGCAGTTTAAAAGGGGCTAGCTCCTACGAGCAGTACTTC. Residues: CASSLKGASSYEQYF.